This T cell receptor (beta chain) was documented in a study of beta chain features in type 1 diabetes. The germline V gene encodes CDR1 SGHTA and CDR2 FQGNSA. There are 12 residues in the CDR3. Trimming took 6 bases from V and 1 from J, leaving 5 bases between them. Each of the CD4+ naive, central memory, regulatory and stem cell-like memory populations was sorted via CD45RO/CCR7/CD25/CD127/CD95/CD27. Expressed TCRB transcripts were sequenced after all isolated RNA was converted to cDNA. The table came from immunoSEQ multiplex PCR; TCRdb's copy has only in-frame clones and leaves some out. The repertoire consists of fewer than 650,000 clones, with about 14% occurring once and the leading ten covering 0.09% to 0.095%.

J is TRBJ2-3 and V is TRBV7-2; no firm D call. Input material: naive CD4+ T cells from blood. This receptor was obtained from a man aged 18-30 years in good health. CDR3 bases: TGTGCCAGCAGGGCAGGCACAGATACGCAGTATTTT. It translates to CASRAGTDTQYF. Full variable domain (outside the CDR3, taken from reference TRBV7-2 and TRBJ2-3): GAGVSQSPSNKVTEKGKDVELRCDPISGHTALYWYRQSLGQGLEFLIYFQGNSAPDKSGLPSDRFSAERTGGSVSTLTIQRTQQEDSAVYLCASRAGTDTQYFGPGTRLTVL.